This TCR beta chain was sequenced for a study of T-cell reconstitution after alpha-beta-depleted transplantation in children. Notes on the study in general: Diversity of TCRbeta at day 60 was high in some patients, arising from surviving recipient T cells and thymic progenitors.

This sample's TCRbeta library carried unique molecular identifier barcodes. TCRdb reprocessed the PCR reads with MiXCR, giving one entry per CDR3 protein. The data contain about 830,000 distinct CDR3 sequences, around 17% of them seen just once; the ten biggest clones take up about 4.6%. The length of the CDR3 is 14 residues. The ends lost 0 bases at V and 4 bases at J; junction bases unmatched: 3. Points on this clonotype: Its antigen remains unidentified.

The specimen comprised PBMCs, mostly from graft donor cells, sampled 360 days after TCRalphabeta/CD19-depleted stem cell transplant. The chain joins TRBV6-7 to TRBJ2-7, with 7 nucleotides matching TRBD1. TRBV6-7 is an open reading frame whose function is uncertain. This clonotype originated in a male patient aged 5 to 17 who had a stem cell transplant for acute lymphoblastic leukemia, so the T cells may come from the graft donor. This CDR3 is CASSYSKDRYEQYF. Here the CDR3 DNA reads TGTGCCAGCAGTTACTCGAAGGACAGGTACGAGCAGTACTTC.